A single T cell receptor beta chain is shown here with its context. Using immunoSEQ multiplex PCR, the repertoire was profiled, and TCRdb retains in-frame clones only, with some absent. The sample records about 180,000 clones, about 91% being singletons. This sample is part of a study of blood T cell repertoires in COVID-19. The J segment lost 4 bases and the V segment lost 1 base, leaving 1 base of the junction unmatched. This CDR3 comprises 15 residues. CDR1 and CDR2 from the germline V gene are SGHDN and FVKESK. Material for sequencing was peripheral blood. The sequence derives from a woman aged 30 to 39 with acute or convalescent COVID-19. The chain recombines TRBV14 with TRBJ2-2, with 9 bases that match TRBD2. The CDR3 coding sequence is TGTGCCAGCAGCCAAGTACTAGCGGGCACCGGGGAGCTGTTTTTT. Amino acids: CASSQVLAGTGELFF.